This T cell receptor (beta chain) was identified during a study of cytomegalovirus exposure and HLA in healthy donors (dated by TCRdb to about 2017). Broadly, across the study: An earlier analysis of 550 to 700 of the donors reported 250 to 350 Gb of sequence data and 117 million unique TCR beta sequences from about 179 million T cells. In the later analysis, no new phenotypic data were used to find candidate immune exposures; instead, reliance was placed on TCR beta sequences and their occurrence across donors. Among the roughly 410 genotyped donors, around 81% belonged to the genetic ancestry cluster associated with self-reported Caucasian donors. HLA typing included class I and class II loci at four-digit resolution. Along with the roughly 670-subject first cohort, a separate validation cohort of more than 90 different subjects was used. The study used immunosequencing to profile the T cell repertoires of hundreds of subjects and linked those repertoires to cytomegalovirus serostatus. Several DR-DQ haplotypes were handled as single units for association and clustering, since linkage in the cohort was strong. An early release covering some 640 HLA-typed donors comprised about 320 gigabases of sequencing data and approximately 80 million unique TCR sequences. An earlier analysis of 587 of the donors used high-throughput TCR beta sequencing to judge whether each TCR beta V gene segment behaved as functional or pseudogenic. Every repertoire in the discovery cohort had been generated on one and the same sequencing platform. Genome-wide SNP genotypes for about 55% of the 666 donors were used in a later genetic analysis, which treated that subset as a discovery cohort. To predict cytomegalovirus infection status, the study combined high-throughput TCR immunosequencing, statistical association of individual TCRs with disease status, and machine learning. The aim of the study was to test whether cataloging public T cell receptors could identify signatures of past pathogen exposure. Donor age, sex, ethnicity and CMV serostatus were compiled together with the repertoire data. A later analysis re-examined previously published TCR beta repertoires from 610 or so donors and added high-resolution HLA genotyping to investigate patterns of TCR occurrence. Among about 370 genotyped donors of the cohort, an average of roughly 230,000 unique TCR beta nucleotide sequences was sequenced per donor, of which about 18% were non-productive. Typing coverage varied by locus: roughly 620-630 donors for A, B, C, DRB1 and DQB1; approximately 560 for DQA1; over 600 for DPA1; approximately 450 for DPB1. Beyond this particular receptor, the publication reports: The authors suggested that the approach could potentially be extended to other disease states and immunological phenotypes. A cluster of highly shared sequence variants was judged likely to represent a technical artifact of the sequencing pipeline. According to a later analysis, most CMV-associated TCR beta chains appeared to be HLA-restricted, and the HLA associations seemed to be driven largely by CMV exposure. Because HLA typing was unavailable for some donors at each locus, only the typed subset was used in association tests. Several of the top co-occurrence clusters appeared to be linked to parvovirus B19, influenza, CMV and Epstein-Barr virus, according to a later analysis. Three of the identified cytomegalovirus-associated TCR beta chains were confirmed in vitro to be specific for cytomegalovirus antigens. In a later analysis, HLA-associated TCR beta chains were found to be more clonally expanded and to have lower generation probabilities than equally common non-associated chains. A later analysis found that TCR association rates varied across HLA loci, with DRB1 alleles showing the most associated TCRs and HLA-C alleles the fewest. CMV serostatus was the only immune exposure information available for the cohort. This cohort had only TCR beta chains sequenced, and the lack of alpha or paired-chain data limited which features could be detected. A later genetic analysis associated a missense DCLRE1C variant with V-gene and J-gene trimming of TCR beta chains, and an independent cohort replicated the association. In a later analysis, some 17,000 TCR beta sequences were associated with specific HLA alleles at a false discovery rate of 0.05. Most TCR sequences were observed very rarely across donors, whereas some public TCRs were present in many individuals. Correlated functional status among segregating V segments might reflect linkage disequilibrium, but an unknown experimental factor could not be ruled out. The study gave a list of 150 to 200 TCR beta chains associated with cytomegalovirus. Sequencing depth was assumed to be roughly uniform across donors in the presence/absence analyses, though that assumption may not hold. Over 15 rarely observed V segments, including chromosome 9 orphons, were excluded from the earlier analysis of a few hundred of the donors because counts were too low. According to a later genetic analysis, donors in an Asian-associated ancestry cluster had fewer N-insertions in productive TCRs than the approximately 670-donor mean. The classifier was reported to diagnose cytomegalovirus status with high specificity and sensitivity in both the original and validation cohorts. A further reported finding was that TCR beta sequences accurately predicted the HLA-A and HLA-B alleles for most subjects in the first cohort. When HLA alleles, especially DR and DQ, strongly co-occurred, attributing TCR associations to individual alleles was difficult. In an earlier analysis of 587 of the donors, most TCR beta V segments appeared in productive rearrangements about 90% or about 30% of the time, broadly matching IMGT annotations.

Comment on this clone: The specificity of this receptor is unknown. The input lacks base qualities; no much larger clone sits a single base away.

Library generation was performed with the immunoSEQ multiplex PCR assay. For the multiplex PCR, a mixture combining 60 forward primers for TCR Vbeta segments and 13 reverse primers for TCR Jbeta segments was used. A multiplex PCR assay on genomic DNA amplified the CDR3 region of rearranged TCR beta genes. The amplified TCR beta libraries were sequenced on the Illumina HiSeq System as 87-base-pair reads. The study's processing was this. A later analysis counted some 80 million unique TCR beta chains across the 550 to 700 repertoires, and roughly 10 million of these chains were shared by at least two donors. Raw reads were error-corrected and collapsed into unique sequences with a nearest-neighbor algorithm that merged closely related sequences to remove PCR and sequencing errors. CDR3 sequences were aligned to IMGT reference sequences to assign V, D and J gene segments. For a sequence to be retained, a match of at least six nucleotides was required to both a V gene segment and a J gene segment. Rearrangements were called productive when the CDR3 lacked stop codons and stayed in frame with V and J; all others were non-productive. Following IMGT convention, CDR3 was defined as the stretch from the second conserved V-encoded cysteine up to the conserved J-encoded phenylalanine. The earlier analysis of about 590 of the donors excluded sequences that lacked an unambiguous match to a single V gene segment. An earlier analysis of over 450 of the donors classified V segments as functional when productive rearrangements were above 56.7% and as segregating when the standard deviation between donors was above 5%. To diagnose cytomegalovirus status from the catalog of TCR beta chain sequences, a statistical classification framework was built. In a later analysis, TCR nucleotide sequences were compared against IMGT/GENE-DB human TR gene sequences so that V and J genes could be assigned. The TCRdist pipeline was used in a later analysis to assign CDR3 sequences and most-parsimonious VDJ recombination scenarios. In a later analysis, each TCR beta chain was defined by its CDR3 amino acid sequence together with its V-gene family, and reads lacking a unique V-gene family were excluded. As a way to deal with suspected cross-contamination and a sequencing artifact, a later analysis dropped 500 to 700 nucleotide sequences that were highly shared and had low generation probability. A later analysis calculated a clonal expansion index for each public chain from normalized within-repertoire ranks of inferred template counts. Generation probabilities in a later analysis came from a VDJ recombination model fitted to out-of-frame rearrangements, and those results were checked against IGoR. A later analysis scored TCR-TCR, TCR-HLA and TCR-CMV co-occurrence with hypergeometric tests, applying a repertoire-size bias correction to TCR pairs. In a later analysis, false discovery rates were estimated by permuting HLA or CMV assignments 20 times. In a later analysis, co-occurring TCRs were grouped using DBSCAN, with TCRdist sequence similarity added in when clustering inside HLA-allele-positive subsets. For co-occurrence clustering, repertoires with fewer than 30,000 or more than 120,000 public chains were excluded, along with five repertoires with anomalous nucleotide sharing. TCRdb mirrors the immuneACCESS table, restricted to in-frame sequences. Some clones are absent from its copies; in checked studies, under half trace to an unresolved V gene, and the reason for the others is unknown. The V and J calls and clone size were taken over from that table, and D and trimming were inferred from the DNA. The sample records 90,000 to 130,000 clones, approximately 81% of which are singletons. Of the sample, 3% falls within the top ten clones.

The cohort comprised around 690 healthy bone marrow donors. At the time of sampling, all cohort members were nominally healthy, though unrecorded immune exposures were likely present. The donor was CMV seropositive and was included in the group of 250 to 350 seropositive cohort members. Each donor provided a peripheral blood sample, and peripheral blood mononuclear cells were used for TCR beta sequencing. Genomic DNA extraction from the blood cell samples was performed with the Qiagen DNeasy Blood Extraction Kit. The receptor was derived from a woman aged 18 to 35 in good health and CMV-seropositive. Sequencing input: PBMCs.

The CDR3 protein: CASSPLGQGDYGYTF. The nucleotide sequence reads as follows: TGTGCCAGCAGTCCTCTGGGACAGGGAGACTATGGCTACACCTTC. The V and J genes are TRBV27 and TRBJ1-2, and 9 junction bases match TRBD1. CDR1 and CDR2 (MNHEY, SMNVEV) derive from the germline V gene (reference sequence). The CDR3 goes from the cysteine to the phenylalanine over 15 residues. Only CDR3 DNA is held: 45 bases, read in frame from base 1. V ends up 5 bases short and J 3 bases short, with an unmatched junction base count of 7.